A selection of T cell receptor beta chains follows, all from one sample in a study of T cells after yellow fever vaccination. One entry per CDR3 protein results from TCRdb running MiXCR on the 5' RACE reads. There are approximately 93,000 distinct CDR3 sequences in the sample; 5.8% occur only once, and over 40% lies in the top ten. The input for sequencing was CD8+ T cells sorted from PBMCs, taken 10 days after the yellow fever booster vaccination. The source is a man in his late teens or twenties who received the YFV17D yellow fever vaccine. CDR3s include the opening cysteine and the closing phenylalanine or tryptophan. The D gene is left open where the match is weak. Clone size is not always given. Where it is, it says once, few, many or a class for expanded clones.

d_gene	abundance	j_gene	v_gene	CDR3aa	CDR3nt
TRBD1	NA	TRBJ2-7	TRBV6-5	CASSETGDRRDIRYF	TGTGCCAGCAGTGAAACAGGGGATCGGCGCGATATTAGGTACTTC
TRBD1	many	TRBJ2-7	TRBV12-3/TRBV12-4	CASSLRQGRAIEQYF	TGTGCCAGCAGTCTCCGACAGGGCCGGGCAATCGAGCAGTACTTC
TRBD2	many	TRBJ2-1	TRBV9	CASSFRTSGGNNEQFF	TGTGCCAGCAGCTTCCGGACTAGCGGGGGCAACAATGAGCAGTTCTTC
NA	many	TRBJ2-7	TRBV29-1	CSVVGGPRYEQYF	TGCAGCGTTGTGGGGGGCCCCCGCTACGAGCAGTACTTC
NA	many	TRBJ1-5	TRBV7-2	CASSLDRDPGHSNQPQHF	TGTGCCAGCAGCTTAGACCGGGATCCGGGGCATAGCAATCAGCCCCAGCATTTT
NA	few	TRBJ2-5	TRBV20-1	CSVDGGAQETQYF	TGCAGTGTAGACGGGGGAGCACAAGAGACCCAGTACTTC
NA	many	TRBJ2-2	TRBV13	CASSLGPGELFF	TGTGCCAGCAGCTTAGGGCCCGGGGAGCTGTTTTTT
TRBD2	NA	TRBJ2-5	TRBV7-9	CASSFGAGAQYF	TGTGCCAGCAGCTTTGGTGCGGGAGCCCAGTACTTC
TRBD2	few	TRBJ2-2	TRBV20-1	CSASLAGANTGELFF	TGCAGTGCTAGCCTTGCGGGGGCGAACACCGGGGAGCTGTTTTTT
NA	NA	TRBJ1-6	TRBV6-5	CASSDLLRRSYNSPLHF	TGTGCCAGCAGTGACCTTCTAAGGCGGTCCTATAATTCACCCCTCCACTTT
NA	few	TRBJ2-3	TRBV28	CASKAAGDTQYF	TGTGCCAGCAAAGCGGCCGGAGATACGCAGTATTTT
NA	many	TRBJ2-3	TRBV5-1	CASTVNLGDTQYF	TGCGCCAGCACAGTTAACCTCGGAGATACGCAGTATTTT
TRBD2	NA	TRBJ2-5	TRBV15	CATSRERGGQETQYF	TGTGCCACCAGCAGAGAGCGGGGGGGACAAGAGACCCAGTACTTC
TRBD1	NA	TRBJ1-2	TRBV5-1	CASRYTGGAFDGYTF	TGCGCCAGCAGATATACAGGGGGCGCGTTCGATGGCTACACCTTC
NA	many	TRBJ2-5	TRBV7-9	CASSNRDWETQYF	TGTGCCAGCAGCAACCGGGACTGGGAGACCCAGTACTTC
NA	NA	TRBJ2-2	TRBV29-1	CSVGGEGANTGELFF	TGCAGCGTGGGCGGGGAGGGGGCAAACACCGGGGAGCTGTTTTTT
TRBD2	many	TRBJ2-3	TRBV6-4	CASSESSGGASDTQYF	TGTGCCAGCAGTGAGTCTAGCGGGGGGGCCTCAGATACGCAGTATTTT
NA	few	TRBJ1-1	TRBV4-1	CASSPPRGSNTEAFF	TGCGCCAGCAGCCCCCCCCGTGGGTCGAACACTGAAGCTTTCTTT
NA	few	TRBJ2-1	TRBV5-1	CASSFLGAGNNEQFF	TGCGCCAGCAGCTTCCTCGGCGCAGGGAACAATGAGCAGTTCTTC
NA	NA	TRBJ1-5	TRBV28	CASSLFGRGSNQPQHF	TGTGCCAGCAGTTTATTCGGCAGGGGTAGCAATCAGCCCCAGCATTTT
NA	few	TRBJ1-4	TRBV5-5	CASSVTVATNEKLFF	TGTGCCAGCAGCGTGACCGTCGCAACTAATGAAAAACTGTTTTTT
TRBD1	NA	TRBJ2-3	TRBV5-1	CASSHRQGTTDTQYF	TGCGCCAGCAGCCATCGACAGGGAACTACAGATACGCAGTATTTT
NA	few	TRBJ1-5	TRBV7-2	CASSVHPGPNQPQHF	TGTGCCAGCAGCGTACACCCCGGCCCCAATCAGCCCCAGCATTTT
TRBD2	NA	TRBJ2-3	TRBV5-4	CASTLAGGLTDTQYF	TGTGCCAGCACCCTAGCGGGGGGACTCACAGATACGCAGTATTTT
NA	NA	TRBJ1-6	TRBV7-9	CASRTRGPEYNSPLHF	TGTGCCAGCAGGACCCGGGGACCGGAATATAATTCACCCCTCCACTTT
TRBD1	NA	TRBJ2-5	TRBV6-1	CASSARIDARTGVETQYF	TGTGCCAGCAGTGCCAGGATAGACGCGCGGACAGGGGTAGAGACCCAGTACTTC
NA	few	TRBJ1-1	TRBV6-2/TRBV6-3	CASSYPKEAFF	TGTGCCAGCAGTTACCCAAAGGAAGCTTTCTTT
TRBD1	NA	TRBJ1-1	TRBV20-1	CSASGGQGAQMNTEAFF	TGCAGTGCTAGTGGTGGGCAGGGGGCACAAATGAACACTGAAGCTTTCTTT
NA	many	TRBJ2-3	TRBV10-3	CAIDSWGATRPDTQYF	TGTGCCATCGACTCGTGGGGGGCTACGCGCCCAGATACGCAGTATTTT
NA	few	TRBJ2-1	TRBV7-3	CASSFFLGPYNEQFF	TGTGCCAGCAGCTTCTTTCTAGGGCCCTACAATGAGCAGTTCTTC
TRBD1	many	TRBJ2-1	TRBV5-5	CASSVGQGAFGEQFF	TGTGCCAGCAGCGTGGGACAGGGGGCATTCGGTGAGCAGTTCTTC
TRBD2	NA	TRBJ2-7	TRBV4-2	CASSQDSGGAYEQYF	TGTGCCAGCAGCCAAGATAGCGGGGGGGCCTACGAGCAGTACTTC
NA	few	TRBJ2-1	TRBV12-3/TRBV12-4	CASLGEDYNEQFF	TGTGCCAGCCTGGGAGAGGATTACAATGAGCAGTTCTTC
TRBD1	few	TRBJ1-2	TRBV28	CASSFGTGGGGYTF	TGTGCCAGCAGTTTTGGGACAGGGGGTGGTGGCTACACCTTC
NA	NA	TRBJ2-3	TRBV5-4	CASSLSEGDTQYF	TGTGCCAGCAGCTTATCCGAGGGAGATACGCAGTATTTT
NA	NA	TRBJ1-5	TRBV30	CAWGVGQPQHF	TGTGCCTGGGGGGTTGGACAGCCCCAGCATTTT
NA	many	TRBJ2-1	TRBV27	CASSTGEGEQFF	TGTGCCAGCAGTACAGGGGAGGGTGAGCAGTTCTTC
NA	many	TRBJ2-2	TRBV7-9	CASSFQGPNTGELFF	TGTGCCAGCAGCTTTCAGGGCCCGAACACCGGGGAGCTGTTTTTT
NA	NA	TRBJ2-3	TRBV9	CASSDPRGPLSDTQYF	TGTGCCAGCAGCGACCCTCGGGGGCCCCTCTCGGATACGCAGTATTTT
TRBD2	few	TRBJ2-1	TRBV5-4	CASSPTSGGVDEQFF	TGTGCCAGCAGCCCCACTAGCGGGGGGGTTGATGAGCAGTTCTTC
NA	few	TRBJ1-1	TRBV24-1	CATSDRRANTEAFF	TGTGCCACCAGTGACCGCCGCGCGAACACTGAAGCTTTCTTT
NA	few	TRBJ1-1	TRBV7-8	CASSSTGSTEAFF	TGTGCCAGCAGCTCTACAGGGTCCACTGAAGCTTTCTTT
NA	many	TRBJ2-1	TRBV7-9	CAISGGSSYNEQFF	TGTGCCATCTCTGGGGGGAGCTCCTACAATGAGCAGTTCTTC
NA	NA	TRBJ1-2	TRBV4-1	CASSRIKVPDDRYGYTF	TGCGCCAGCAGCCGTATAAAGGTACCAGACGATCGCTATGGCTACACCTTC
NA	many	TRBJ2-2	TRBV6-4	CASSDSGDTGELFF	TGTGCCAGCAGTGACTCGGGGGATACCGGGGAGCTGTTTTTT
TRBD2	NA	TRBJ2-5	TRBV7-2	CASSLEGPGGQLGETQYF	TGTGCCAGCAGCTTAGAAGGGCCGGGGGGGCAGTTAGGAGAGACCCAGTACTTC
NA	few	TRBJ1-2	TRBV27	CASRTGWYGYTF	TGTGCCAGCAGAACAGGGTGGTATGGCTACACCTTC
TRBD1	few	TRBJ2-5	TRBV12-3/TRBV12-4	CASSPRQGAQETQYF	TGTGCCAGCAGTCCGAGACAGGGGGCCCAAGAGACCCAGTACTTC
TRBD1	NA	TRBJ2-7	TRBV6-5	CASSYSPGGEQYF	TGTGCCAGCAGTTACTCTCCAGGGGGCGAGCAGTACTTC
NA	few	TRBJ2-7	TRBV7-9	CASSSAPGDEQYF	TGTGCCAGCAGTTCCGCGCCAGGCGACGAGCAGTACTTC
NA	few	TRBJ1-3	TRBV6-5	CASSPFAFRSVGSPGNTIYF	TGTGCCAGCAGCCCCTTCGCGTTCCGGTCGGTCGGATCCCCTGGAAACACCATATATTTT
NA	NA	TRBJ1-5	TRBV21-1	CASSPRRLDRDGNQPQHF	TGTGCCAGCAGCCCCCGCCGACTGGACAGGGATGGCAATCAGCCCCAGCATTTT
NA	NA	TRBJ1-2	TRBV5-4	CASSAWGGIYGYTF	TGTGCCAGCAGCGCCTGGGGGGGCATCTATGGCTACACCTTC
NA	NA	TRBJ1-1	TRBV5-6	CASSLEGPGRNTEAFF	TGTGCCAGCAGCCTGGAAGGGCCAGGGCGAAACACTGAAGCTTTCTTT
NA	few	TRBJ2-2	TRBV7-9	CASSAKGWGAIGGELFF	TGTGCCAGCAGCGCTAAAGGCTGGGGGGCCATTGGCGGGGAGCTGTTTTTT
NA	few	TRBJ2-7	TRBV27	CASSPRTAYEQYF	TGTGCCAGCAGTCCGAGGACAGCCTACGAGCAGTACTTC